The T cell receptor beta chain under discussion was sequenced for a study of cytomegalovirus exposure and HLA in healthy donors. This CDR3 is 14 amino acids long. Germline loops: CDR1 SEHNR, CDR2 FQNEAQ (reference sequence). V lost 2 bases to trimming and J lost 2 bases, with 9 bases between them. Generated by immunoSEQ multiplex PCR, the TCRdb table keeps only in-frame clones and is missing some. The sample has roughly 220,000 clones, about 90% seen once. Specimen: PBMCs. This TCR came from a young woman in good health and CMV-seronegative. The chain couples TRBV7-9 to TRBJ1-1; a weak D match, TRBD1 (5 bases). The CDR3 nucleotides are TGTGCCAGCAGCTTATGGGGGGGAAACACTGAAGCTTTCTTT. Its protein is CASSLWGGNTEAFF.